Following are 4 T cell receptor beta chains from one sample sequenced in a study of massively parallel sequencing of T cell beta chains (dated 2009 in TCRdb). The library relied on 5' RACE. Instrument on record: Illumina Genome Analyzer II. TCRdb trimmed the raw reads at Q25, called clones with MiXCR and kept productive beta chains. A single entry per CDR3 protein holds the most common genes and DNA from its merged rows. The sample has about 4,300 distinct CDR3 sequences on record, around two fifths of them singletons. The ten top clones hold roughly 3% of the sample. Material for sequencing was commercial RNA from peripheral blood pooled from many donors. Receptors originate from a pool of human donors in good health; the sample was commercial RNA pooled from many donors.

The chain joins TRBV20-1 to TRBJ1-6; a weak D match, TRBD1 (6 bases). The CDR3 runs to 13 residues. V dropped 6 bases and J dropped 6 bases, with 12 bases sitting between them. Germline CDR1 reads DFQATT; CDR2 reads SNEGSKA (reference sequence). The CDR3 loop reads CSATGQANSPLHF. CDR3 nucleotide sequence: TGCAGTGCAACGGGACAAGCTAATTCACCCCTCCACTTT.

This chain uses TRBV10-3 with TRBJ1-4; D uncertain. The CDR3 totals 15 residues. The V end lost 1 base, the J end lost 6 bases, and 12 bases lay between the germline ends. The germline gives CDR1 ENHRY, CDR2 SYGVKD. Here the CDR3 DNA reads TGTGCCATCAGTGAGTTCGGGGTATCGGATGAAAAACTGTTTTTT. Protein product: CAISEFGVSDEKLFF.

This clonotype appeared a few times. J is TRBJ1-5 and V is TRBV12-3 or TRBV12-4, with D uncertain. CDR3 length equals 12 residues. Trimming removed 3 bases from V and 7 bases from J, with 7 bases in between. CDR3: CASSFWGQPQHF. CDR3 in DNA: TGTGCCAGCAGTTTTTGGGGACAGCCCCAGCATTTT.

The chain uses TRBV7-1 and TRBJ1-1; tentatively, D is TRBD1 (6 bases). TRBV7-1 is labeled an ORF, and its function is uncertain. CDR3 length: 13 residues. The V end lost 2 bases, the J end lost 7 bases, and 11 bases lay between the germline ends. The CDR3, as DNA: TGTGCCAGCAGCTCACAGGGGAAGTTTGAAGCTTTCTTT. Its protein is CASSSQGKFEAFF.